One sample yielded the 23 T cell receptor beta chains listed below, sequenced in a study of T cells in Graves' hyperthyroidism and ophthalmopathy. Amplified regions were TCR beta CDR3 sequences from RNA transcripts. A set of HTBI primers served as the primers for a first-round RT-PCR of the TCR CDR3. TCRdb fed the multiplex PCR reads into MiXCR, producing one record per CDR3 protein. The data contain roughly 280,000 distinct CDR3 sequences, around 15% of them singletons. Sequenced material: blood. Every receptor here comes from a woman aged 55-75 years with Graves' ophthalmopathy.

In this sample, this clonotype turned up many times. The rearrangement joins TRBV28 to TRBJ2-1; TRBD2 agrees at 9 bases. Germline V gene data show CDR1 as MDHEN and CDR2 as SYDVKM. The CDR3 contains 14 residues. V lost 7 bases and J lost 8; bases outside the gene matches: 9. The CDR3 protein is CASTPGGRAYEQFF. CDR3 DNA: TGTGCCAGCACCCCCGGCGGGAGGGCCTATGAGCAGTTCTTC.

This clonotype appeared many times. The CDR3 coding sequence is TGTGCCAGCTCTTACGACAGGGAAGAGACCCAGTACTTC. This sequence encodes CASSYDREETQYF. This chain links TRBV18 with TRBJ2-5, with 7 bases fitting TRBD1. Losses at the gene ends were 6 bases for V and 3 bases for J; bases not matched to a gene: 4. Looked up from germline, CDR1 is KGHSH and CDR2 is LQKENI. The CDR3 is 13 amino acids.

This clonotype turned up a few times. The CDR3 DNA reads as TGTGCCAGCAGCGGGGGGGCGGCCATCTACGAGCAGTACTTC. This translates into CASSGGAAIYEQYF. The V gene is TRBV5-5, the J gene TRBJ2-7, with TRBD2 as a possible D gene (7 bases). The CDR3 length is 14 residues. The germline V and J ends were trimmed by 4 bases and 3 bases, with 14 bases remaining between them. Germline V gene sequence: CDR1 SGHKS, CDR2 YYEKEE (reference sequence).

This clonotype was counted ten times or more. The genes are TRBV11-2 and TRBJ1-6; D is unresolved. Trimming stripped 8 bases from V and 8 bases from J, with 16 bases between. The CDR3 consists of 14 residues. Germline CDR1 is SGHAT and CDR2 is FQNNGV. CDR3: CASAKQTDYSPLHF. CDR3 coding DNA: TGTGCCAGCGCGAAGCAGACGGACTATTCACCCCTCCACTTT.

The chain carries TRBV4-1 and TRBJ2-7; the match to TRBD2 covers 7 bases. The CDR3 extends over 13 amino acids. V shed 4 bases and J 7 bases; nucleotides not matched to a gene: 7. Germline V gene lookup returns CDR1 MGHRA and CDR2 YSYEKL. In DNA form, the CDR3 reads TGCGCCAGCAGCCTCCGACTAGCCGATGAGCAGTACTTC. Amino acid sequence: CASSLRLADEQYF.

Note on this clonotype: Since a much larger clone is just one base distant, this may be a read error. V is TRBV5-1 and J is TRBJ2-2; 14 positions match TRBD2. The CDR3 has 17 amino acids. Per the germline V gene, CDR1 is SGHRS and CDR2 is YFSETQ. In DNA, the CDR3 is TGCGCCAGCAGCGGGACTAGCGGGGGACCGAACACCGGGAAGCTGTTTTTT. Translation: CASSGTSGGPNTGKLFF. Supplemented by reference TRBV5-1 and TRBJ2-2, the full variable domain reads KAGVTQTPRYLIKTRGQQVTLSCSPISGHRSVSWYQQTPGQGLQFLFEYFSETQRNKGNFPGRFSGRQFSNSRSEMNVSTLELGDSALYLCASSGTSGGPNTGKLFFGEGSRLTVL.

CDR3 amino acids: CATSDLSLAGTNTGELFF. CDR3 bases: TGTGCCACCAGTGATTTGTCTCTAGCGGGGACGAACACCGGGGAGCTGTTTTTT. The J gene is TRBJ2-2, the V gene TRBV24-1; the match to TRBD2 covers 9 bases. The CDR3 extends over 18 amino acids. Germline assignment: CDR1 KGHDR and CDR2 SFDVKD. Trimming cost V 0 bases and J 0 bases; bases outside gene matches: 4.

This clonotype was seen a handful of times. J is TRBJ1-4 and V is TRBV24-1; TRBD1 agrees at 7 bases. From germline, CDR1 is KGHDR and CDR2 SFDVKD. The CDR3 is made up of 11 amino acids. J gave up 15 bases and V 4 bases, and 4 bases lay outside the gene matches. CDR3 residues: CATSDGTAMFF. CDR3 sequence (DNA): TGTGCCACCAGTGACGGGACAGCTATGTTTTTT.

This clonotype was recorded at least ten times. The chain combines TRBV28 with TRBJ2-5; TRBD1 aligns across 9 bases. The CDR3 sequence is 16 residues long. The V gene end was trimmed by 4 bases and the J gene end by 5 bases; junction bases not matched to a gene: 11. From germline, CDR1 is MDHEN and CDR2 SYDVKM. CDR3 in amino acids: CASSSTGTGNGETQYF. CDR3 nucleotide sequence: TGTGCCAGCAGTTCAACCGGGACAGGGAACGGGGAGACCCAGTACTTC.

V usage is TRBV7-2 and J usage is TRBJ2-3; TRBD2 agrees at 11 bases. There are 15 residues in the CDR3. From germline, CDR1 is SGHTA and CDR2 FQGNSA. V gave up 0 bases and J gave up 9 bases; unmatched junction bases: 5. The CDR3 region has the DNA TGTGCCAGCAGCTTAGCACTAGCGGGAGCCAGCACGCAGTATTTT. Its protein is CASSLALAGASTQYF.

Many counts were recorded for this clonotype. The V call is TRBV14, the J call TRBJ1-1; possible D gene TRBD1, 5 bases. Germline V gene lookup returns CDR1 SGHDN and CDR2 FVKESK. The CDR3 contains 17 residues. The ends were cut back, 4 bases at V and 1 base at J, with 19 bases in the middle. CDR3 in DNA: TGTGCCAGCAGCCTTACCCGGGACCGCGGCAAGAACACTGAAGCTTTCTTT. It translates to CASSLTRDRGKNTEAFF.

This clonotype has at least ten counts. The chain carries TRBV5-1 and TRBJ1-1, with 8 nucleotides matching TRBD1. The junction had 8 bases not matched to a gene; V was cut back by 4 bases and J by 6 bases. The germline V gene encodes CDR1 SGHRS and CDR2 YFSETQ. The CDR3 is 14 amino acids. CDR3 nucleotides: TGCGCCAGCAGCGGGGGACAGGTAGGCGCTGAAGCTTTCTTT. Amino acids: CASSGGQVGAEAFF.

The gene calls are TRBV14 and TRBJ2-3, with TRBD1 as a possible D gene (5 bases). The V end was cut by 4 bases, the J end by 1 base, with 15 bases between. CDR3 size: 16 residues. Germline values: CDR1 SGHDN, CDR2 FVKESK. CDR3 amino acids: CASSPKTAWGTDTQYF. CDR3 nucleotides: TGTGCCAGCAGCCCTAAGACAGCGTGGGGCACAGATACGCAGTATTTT. Looking up the rest from reference TRBV14 and TRBJ2-3 gives the full variable domain: EAGVTQFPSHSVIEKGQTVTLRCDPISGHDNLYWYRRVMGKEIKFLLHFVKESKQDESGMPNNRFLAERTGGTYSTLKVQPAELEDSGVYFCASSPKTAWGTDTQYFGPGTRLTVL.

This clonotype was seen ten or more times. The chain links TRBV27 to TRBJ2-7; TRBD1 is a possible D gene (6 bases). Trimming removed 6 bases from V and 0 bases from J, with 21 bases in between. The CDR3 is made up of 17 amino acids. CDR1 is MNHEY, CDR2 SMNVEV, per germline (reference sequence). The chain's CDR3 is CASSFSKMGQNSYEQYF. The DNA for the CDR3 is TGTGCCAGCAGCTTTTCCAAAATGGGACAAAACTCCTACGAGCAGTACTTC.

V gene TRBV6-9 combines with J gene TRBJ2-7; D is unresolved. V was trimmed by 3 bases and J by 6 bases, leaving 12 bases between them. Germline values: CDR1 MNHGY, CDR2 SVAAGI. CDR3 length equals 13 residues. CDR3 DNA sequence: TGTGCCAGCAGTTACCGTGAAGTGGTCGAGCAGTACTTC. Encoded protein: CASSYREVVEQYF.

V usage is TRBV28 and J usage is TRBJ2-3, with 7 bases fitting TRBD2. The junction had 9 bases not matched to a gene; V was cut back by 1 base and J by 5 bases. Looked up from germline, CDR1 is MDHEN and CDR2 is SYDVKM. This CDR3 has 16 amino acids. In DNA form, the CDR3 reads TGTGCCAGCAGTTTATATGTGGGAGGGCTGGGAGATACGCAGTATTTT. Translating it yields CASSLYVGGLGDTQYF.

This clonotype was picked up many times. V and J are TRBV20-1 and TRBJ2-1, with 9 bases fitting TRBD2. J lost 0 bases, V lost 1 base, and 7 bases had no gene match. The germline CDR1 and CDR2 sequences are DFQATT and SNEGSKA (reference sequence). The CDR3 runs 17 residues. In DNA form, the CDR3 reads TGCAGTGCTAGAGTAAGGCTAGCGGGAATCTCCTACAATGAGCAGTTCTTC. This encodes CSARVRLAGISYNEQFF.

This clonotype occurred a few times. The rearrangement joins TRBV20-1 to TRBJ1-6; D is unresolved. The CDR3 spans 18 residues. V lost 0 bases to trimming and J lost 0 bases, with 15 bases between them. CDR1 is DFQATT, CDR2 SNEGSKA, per germline (reference sequence). The CDR3 DNA reads as TGCAGTGCTAGAGACCTAAAGACCGAGAGCTCCTATAATTCACCCCTCCACTTT. It encodes CSARDLKTESSYNSPLHF.

This clonotype has only a few counts. The chain couples TRBV5-1 to TRBJ1-1; D is unclear. CDR1 is SGHRS and CDR2 is YFSETQ in the germline V gene. CDR3 size: 12 residues. V lost 7 bases and J lost 1, with 8 bases in between. CDR3: CASRNRNTEAFF. The CDR3 nucleotides are TGCGCCAGCCGGAACAGGAACACTGAAGCTTTCTTT.

There are many counts of this clonotype. The rearrangement links TRBV13 to TRBJ1-2; 8 positions agree with TRBD1. Trimming removed 3 bases from V and 1 base from J; junction bases left unmatched: 7. Germline CDR1 and CDR2: PRHDT and FYEKMQ (reference sequence). The CDR3 contains 16 residues. The CDR3: CASSLMGQADNYGYTF. CDR3 nucleotide sequence: TGTGCCAGCAGCTTGATGGGACAGGCGGATAACTATGGCTACACCTTC.

In this sample, this clonotype turned up a few times. V and J are TRBV15 and TRBJ1-1; TRBD1 is a possible D gene (6 bases). V shed 3 bases and J shed 4 bases, with 12 bases lying between them. This CDR3 contains 14 residues. Germline V CDR1 and CDR2: LNHNV, YYDKDF (reference sequence). The CDR3 is CATSSRGGPTEAFF. The CDR3 nucleotides are TGTGCCACCAGCAGCCGAGGGGGTCCCACTGAAGCTTTCTTT.

There are many counts of this clonotype. The V call is TRBV5-1, the J call TRBJ2-7, with D perhaps TRBD1 (7 bases). The V end was cut by 4 bases, the J end by 0 bases, with 17 bases between. The CDR3 runs 16 residues. Germline CDR1 SGHRS, CDR2 YFSETQ. The DNA for the CDR3 is TGCGCCAGCAGCCATGGTTGGGGGGACAGCTCCTACGAGCAGTACTTC. Its protein product is CASSHGWGDSSYEQYF.

The chain links TRBV19 to TRBJ1-5; 7 nucleotides line up with TRBD1. Germline CDR1 LNHDA, CDR2 SQIVND (reference sequence). The CDR3 extends over 15 amino acids. The trim removed 7 bases at V and 3 bases at J, leaving 9 bases unmatched. The CDR3 sequence: CASIMQGGTNQPQHF. Here the CDR3 DNA reads TGTGCCAGTATAATGCAGGGGGGGACCAATCAGCCCCAGCATTTT.